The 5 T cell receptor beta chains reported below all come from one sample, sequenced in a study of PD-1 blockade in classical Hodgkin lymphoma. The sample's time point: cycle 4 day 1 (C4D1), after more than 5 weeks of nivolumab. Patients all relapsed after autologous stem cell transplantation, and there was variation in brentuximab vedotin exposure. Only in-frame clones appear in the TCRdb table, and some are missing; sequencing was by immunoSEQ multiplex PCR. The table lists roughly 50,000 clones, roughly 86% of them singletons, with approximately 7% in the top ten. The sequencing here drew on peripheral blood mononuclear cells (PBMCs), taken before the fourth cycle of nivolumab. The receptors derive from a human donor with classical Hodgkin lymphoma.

CDR3 amino acids: CASSIAPGADTQYF. The CDR3 DNA sequence: TGCGCCAGCAGCATCGCCCCGGGGGCAGATACGCAGTATTTT. The chain recombines TRBV5-1 with TRBJ2-3; TRBD2 might be the D (6 bases). Germline CDR1 and CDR2: SGHRS and YFSETQ. The CDR3 runs to 14 residues. V lost 4 bases to trimming and J lost 4 bases, with 13 bases between them.

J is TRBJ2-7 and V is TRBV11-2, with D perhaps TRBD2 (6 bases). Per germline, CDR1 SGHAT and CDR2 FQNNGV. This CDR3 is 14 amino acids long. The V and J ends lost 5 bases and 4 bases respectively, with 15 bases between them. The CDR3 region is CASSASGRGYEQYF. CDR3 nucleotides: TGTGCCAGCAGCGCGAGCGGGCGTGGGTACGAGCAGTACTTC.

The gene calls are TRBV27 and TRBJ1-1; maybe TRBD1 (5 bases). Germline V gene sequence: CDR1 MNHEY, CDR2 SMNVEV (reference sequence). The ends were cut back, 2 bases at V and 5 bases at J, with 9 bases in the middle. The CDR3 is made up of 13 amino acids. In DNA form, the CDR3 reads TGTGCCAGCAGTTTAACGCAGGGAACTGAAGCTTTCTTT. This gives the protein CASSLTQGTEAFF.

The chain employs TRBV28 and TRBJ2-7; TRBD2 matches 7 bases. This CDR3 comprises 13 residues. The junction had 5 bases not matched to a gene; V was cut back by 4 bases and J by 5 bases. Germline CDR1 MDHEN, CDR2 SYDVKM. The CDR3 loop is CASSYGGGHEQYF. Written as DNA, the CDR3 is TGTGCCAGCAGTTACGGGGGAGGGCACGAGCAGTACTTC.

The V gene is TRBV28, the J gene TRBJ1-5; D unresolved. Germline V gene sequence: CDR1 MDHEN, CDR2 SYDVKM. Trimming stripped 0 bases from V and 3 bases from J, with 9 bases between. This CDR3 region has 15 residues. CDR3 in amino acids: CASSLWRQNNQPQHF. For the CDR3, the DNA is TGTGCCAGCAGTTTATGGAGGCAGAACAATCAGCCCCAGCATTTT.